This T cell receptor (beta chain) was obtained from a study of identical twins. Study conclusions and caveats: It was cross-sectional statistical analysis, not following the same donors, that the conclusions relied on.

With 0 bases removed from V and 6 bases from J, the gap between germline ends came to 15 bases. There are 15 residues in the CDR3. The germline gives CDR1 SGHDN, CDR2 FVKESK. This clonotype was counted many times. The antigen is unknown. A universal primer binding site was introduced by template switching. The final cDNA contained unique molecular identifiers. TCRdb analysed the 5' RACE reads with MiXCR anew, one entry per CDR3 protein. The table has 200,000 or so distinct CDR3 sequences, roughly 7.5% seen once; the top ten hold roughly 2%. These data were likewise used in another study, on yellow fever vaccine responses in identical twins.

The sample was memory (CD45RO+) T cells sorted from blood. This TCR was recovered from a woman aged 18-29 years in good health. The V gene is TRBV14, the J gene TRBJ2-7; either TRBD1 or TRBD2 may fit D (6 bases each). As DNA, the CDR3 is TGTGCCAGCAGCCAAGAAGGCGGGGCAGGGGCCGAGCAGTACTTC. Its protein is CASSQEGGAGAEQYF.